This entry is about one TCR beta chain. Its antigen is not known. Sampled 1 year posttransplant, controls received myeloablative marrow transplants, methotrexate and a calcineurin inhibitor. Using immunoSEQ multiplex PCR, the repertoire was profiled, and TCRdb retains in-frame clones only, with some absent. The sample includes some 16,000 clones, 85% of them seen just once. The sample originates from a study of T cells after posttransplantation cyclophosphamide. Study conclusions and caveats: Tissue-infiltrating T cells from skin or gut overlapped little with blood T cells.

The sample consisted of PBMCs, taken after allogeneic stem cell transplant with calcineurin inhibitor and methotrexate. The clonotype was recovered from a female patient in her late teens or twenties who received an allogeneic stem cell transplant from an unrelated donor, was CMV-positive, and had acute and chronic GVHD. Some T cells may be supplied by the graft donor.

The CDR3 coding sequence is TGTGCCAGCAGCTTAGGAGAGGGAGGGACCCAGTACTTC. Protein: CASSLGEGGTQYF. The gene calls are TRBV11-2 and TRBJ2-5; a weak D match, TRBD2 (6 bases). The CDR3 runs 13 residues. CDR1 and CDR2 from the germline V gene are SGHAT and FQNNGV. Trimming stripped 1 base from V and 7 bases from J, with 10 bases between.